This T cell receptor beta chain was sequenced during a study of shared clonotypes between healthy human individuals. Whole-study findings and limits: Sharing across four donors was highest in naive CD4 (roughly 5%) and lowest in memory CD8 (around 0.4%).

In regard to this clone: What it binds is not known.

TCRdb keeps only in-frame clones here, not all; method: immunoSEQ multiplex PCR. Here the sample spans around 1.6 million clones, approximately 98% being singletons. V lost 5 bases and J lost 3; bases outside the gene matches: 4. This CDR3 is built from 16 residues. Germline-derived CDR1 and CDR2 are SSHAT and FNYEAQ (reference sequence). V is TRBV7-7 and J is TRBJ2-5, with TRBD2 identical over 15 bases. The sequencing sample was made of naive CD4+ T cells sorted from blood. The subset denotes: CD45RA+ positively selected. The TCR originated in a man under 40 in good health. The CDR3 nucleotides are TGTGCCAGCAGCAAAGGACTAGCGGGGGGGAAAGAGACCCAGTACTTC. Encoded protein: CASSKGLAGGKETQYF.